The 27 T cell receptor beta chains given below trace back to one sample, sequenced in a study of identical twins. TCRdb used MiXCR to reprocess the 5' RACE reads, holding one entry per CDR3 protein. The sample consists of 1.5 million to 2 million distinct CDR3 sequences, around a third of them appearing once. The sequenced sample consisted of cord blood. The receptors here all came from a newborn girl in good health.

The V call is TRBV15, the J call TRBJ2-7; TRBD1 aligns across 9 bases. The CDR3 spans 14 residues. Germline-derived CDR1 and CDR2 are LNHNV and YYDKDF (reference sequence). Losses at the gene ends were 3 bases for V and 7 bases for J; bases not matched to a gene: 7. The CDR3 spells CATSRDRGLGEQYF. Here the CDR3 DNA reads TGTGCCACCAGCAGGGACAGGGGTTTGGGAGAGCAGTACTTC.

Details on this clonotype: Germline is not matched at one junction end, which may reflect a read error. The chain joins TRBV12-3 or TRBV12-4 to TRBJ2-3; 11 bases agree with TRBD2. The CDR3 is 16 residues long. CDR3 coding DNA: TGTGTCAGCAGTTTAGGGACTAGCGGATTCACAGATACGCAGTATTTT. Its protein product is CVSSLGTSGFTDTQYF.

As regards this clonotype: Its ends do not fully match the called genes, so a read error is possible. J is TRBJ1-2 and V is TRBV2, with unresolved D. The CDR3 extends over 13 amino acids. Germline V lookup: CDR1 SNHLY, CDR2 FYNNEI. This CDR3 is CVSSTADHYGYTF. In DNA, the CDR3 is TGTGTCAGCAGTACAGCAGACCACTATGGCTACACCTTC. The full variable domain, in which reference TRBV2 and TRBJ1-2 provide the parts outside the CDR3, is EPEVTQTPSHQVTQMGQEVILRCVPISNHLYFYWYRQILGQKVEFLVSFYNNEISEKSEIFDDQFSVERPDGSNFTLKIRSTKLEDSAMYFCVSSTADHYGYTFGSGTRLTVV.

J is TRBJ2-3 and V is TRBV7-2; 7 bases fit TRBD2. The CDR3 is 17 residues long. In germline, CDR1 is SGHTA, CDR2 FQGNSA. V lost 2 bases, J lost 3 bases, and 11 bases stayed unmatched. The CDR3 sequence is CASSLHRVASGTDTQYF. DNA for the CDR3: TGTGCCAGCAGCTTACACCGAGTGGCTAGCGGAACAGATACGCAGTATTTT.

This clonotype was counted once. The J gene is TRBJ2-7, the V gene TRBV14; 14 bases match TRBD2. CDR1 is SGHDN, CDR2 FVKESK, per germline. The CDR3 is 16 residues long. With 4 bases clipped from V and 6 bases from J, the junction kept 8 bases outside the gene matches. The CDR3, as DNA: TGTGCCAGCAGCCGTAACAGAGGACTAGCGGGAGGCGAGCAGTACTTC. Translation: CASSRNRGLAGGEQYF.

In this sample, this clonotype turned up a few times. V and J are TRBV9 and TRBJ2-6; D unclear. V was clipped by 3 bases and J by 0 bases, with 7 bases between them. The CDR3 runs 15 residues. Germline values: CDR1 SGDLS, CDR2 YYNGEE. CDR3 in amino acids: CASSDTISGANVLTF. The CDR3, as DNA: TGTGCCAGCAGCGATACTATCTCTGGGGCCAACGTCCTGACTTTC. The full variable domain, with the rest looked up from reference TRBV9 and TRBJ2-6, is DSGVTQTPKHLITATGQRVTLRCSPRSGDLSVYWYQQSLDQGLQFLIQYYNGEERAKGNILERFSAQQFPDLHSELNLSSLELGDSALYFCASSDTISGANVLTFGAGSRLTVL.

In this sample, this clonotype turned up once. The junction departs from germline at one end; a sequencing error may be responsible. The V gene is TRBV3-1, the J gene TRBJ2-7; TRBD1 agrees at 8 bases. The CDR3 consists of 13 residues. Germline CDR1 LGHDT, CDR2 YNNKEL (reference sequence). CDR3 residues: CASGQTGENEQYF. CDR3 nucleotides: TGTGCCAGCGGCCAGACAGGGGAGAATGAGCAGTACTTC.

The chain joins TRBV5-8 to TRBJ2-2, with 7 bases aligning to TRBD2. The CDR3 runs to 15 residues. Germline assignment: CDR1 SGHTS and CDR2 YDEGEE. The J segment lost 0 bases and the V segment lost 2 bases, leaving 1 base of the junction unmatched. This CDR3 is CASSFGLANTGELFF. CDR3 in DNA: TGTGCCAGCAGCTTCGGACTAGCGAACACCGGGGAGCTGTTTTTT.

The chain recombines TRBV5-1 with TRBJ1-1, with D hard to call. V lost 0 bases, J lost 0 bases, and 9 bases lay in between. Germline V gene sequence: CDR1 SGHRS, CDR2 YFSETQ. This CDR3 has 15 amino acids. The CDR3 loop is CASSLETTLNTEAFF. CDR3 nucleotide sequence: TGCGCCAGCAGCTTGGAGACGACATTGAACACTGAAGCTTTCTTT.

This clonotype was picked up a small number of times. V is TRBV27 and J is TRBJ2-3; 11 nucleotides agree with TRBD2. The CDR3 totals 17 residues. Germline V gene data show CDR1 as MNHEY and CDR2 as SMNVEV (reference sequence). Trimming took 6 bases from V and 1 from J; bases not matched to a gene: 9. CDR3 in DNA: TGTGCCAGCAGGTGGCTAGCGGGGGGTTCGGGCACAGATACGCAGTATTTT. It codes for CASRWLAGGSGTDTQYF.

This chain connects TRBV5-1 to TRBJ2-7, with 7 nucleotides matching TRBD1. The J call is doubtful: the DNA matches TRBJ2-5 better. Germline V gives CDR1 SGHRS, CDR2 YFSETQ. There are 17 residues in the CDR3. The DNA of the CDR3 is TGCGCCAGCAGCCGCGTTCCAACACAGGGGAAAGAAGAGACCCAGTACTTC. This codes for CASSRVPTQGKEETQYF.

The chain is built from TRBV5-6 and TRBJ1-3, with D unclear. Germline lookup yields CDR1 SGHDT and CDR2 YYEEEE. V lost 2 bases, J lost 7 bases, and 19 bases lay in between. The CDR3 runs 16 residues. The CDR3 spells CASSFVPRDVRNTIYF. DNA for the CDR3: TGTGCCAGCAGCTTCGTCCCCAGAGATGTTAGGAACACCATATATTTT.

This clonotype has more than one count but fewer than ten. The chain is built from TRBV6-5 and TRBJ2-7; 7 nucleotides agree with TRBD1. V lost 0 bases, J lost 0 bases, and 5 bases stayed unmatched. This CDR3 has 16 amino acids. The germline V gene has CDR1 MNHEY and CDR2 SVGAGI. CDR3 protein: CASSYSNRGASYEQYF. As DNA, the CDR3 is TGTGCCAGCAGTTACTCGAACAGGGGAGCCTCCTACGAGCAGTACTTC.

This clonotype came up a few times. The gene calls are TRBV29-1 and TRBJ1-1; 10 bases line up with TRBD1. Germline assignment: CDR1 SQVTM and CDR2 ANQGSEA. This CDR3 region has 13 residues. V shed 0 bases and J 6 bases; nucleotides not matched to a gene: 1. The CDR3, as DNA: TGCAGCGTTGAAGAGGACAGGGGGGCTGAAGCTTTCTTT. Its translation is CSVEEDRGAEAFF.

This clonotype turned up a few times. This sequence joins TRBV5-1 and TRBJ2-1; 11 bases match TRBD2. The ends lost 4 bases at V and 5 bases at J; junction bases unmatched: 5. The CDR3 length is 15 residues. Germline V lookup: CDR1 SGHRS, CDR2 YFSETQ. The CDR3 protein is CASSKGLADHNEQFF. The CDR3 nucleotides read TGCGCCAGCAGCAAGGGACTAGCGGACCACAATGAGCAGTTCTTC. The variable domain in full, with the rest retrieved from reference TRBV5-1 and TRBJ2-1, is KAGVTQTPRYLIKTRGQQVTLSCSPISGHRSVSWYQQTPGQGLQFLFEYFSETQRNKGNFPGRFSGRQFSNSRSEMNVSTLELGDSALYLCASSKGLADHNEQFFGPGTRLTVL.

Ten or more counts support this clonotype. V is TRBV18 and J is TRBJ1-2; D unresolved. The length of the CDR3 is 13 residues. Trimming shortened V by 5 bases and J by 6 bases, and 13 bases separated the two germline ends. Germline lookup yields CDR1 KGHSH and CDR2 LQKENI. The CDR3 DNA sequence: TGTGCCAGCTCATCCCGACGTTTGAATGGCTACACCTTC. Amino acid sequence: CASSSRRLNGYTF. The whole variable domain, remainder taken from reference TRBV18 and TRBJ1-2, is NAGVMQNPRHLVRRRGQEARLRCSPMKGHSHVYWYRQLPEEGLKFMVYLQKENIIDESGMPKERFSAEFPKEGPSILRIQQVVRGDSAAYFCASSSRRLNGYTFGSGTRLTVV.

This clonotype was counted only a few times. V is TRBV9 and J is TRBJ2-4; 11 nucleotides align to TRBD2. CDR1 is SGDLS, CDR2 YYNGEE, per germline. The CDR3 loop spans 16 amino acids. Trimming at V came to 0 bases and at J to 1 base, leaving 0 bases not matched to a gene. CDR3 nucleotide sequence: TGTGCCAGCAGCGTAGCTAGCGGGGGGGCCAAAAACATTCAGTACTTC. Translation: CASSVASGGAKNIQYF.

This clonotype was seen only a few times. V usage is TRBV13 and J usage is TRBJ2-3; 8 nucleotides match TRBD1. The J segment lost 2 bases and the V segment lost 5 bases, leaving 12 bases of the junction unmatched. There are 17 residues in the CDR3. Germline V CDR1 and CDR2: PRHDT, FYEKMQ (reference sequence). The CDR3 DNA is TGTGCCAGCAGCGGGATCCCCGGGACAGGCTCCACAGATACGCAGTATTTT. The encoded protein is CASSGIPGTGSTDTQYF.

This clonotype was seen a few times. The chain uses TRBV6-2 or TRBV6-3 and TRBJ2-1; 8 positions match TRBD1. After removal of 8 bases from V and 9 bases from J, the junction contained 3 bases not matched to a gene. This CDR3 spans 11 amino acids. In germline, CDR1 is MNHEY, CDR2 SVGEGT. CDR3 loop: CASGQGSEQFF. CDR3 in DNA: TGTGCCAGCGGACAGGGTAGTGAGCAGTTCTTC.

This clonotype showed up just a few times. This chain connects TRBV7-9 to TRBJ2-5, with TRBD2 identical over 7 bases. J was trimmed by 2 bases and V by 5 bases; bases with no gene match: 8. Germline loops: CDR1 SEHNR, CDR2 FQNEAQ (reference sequence). CDR3 length equals 15 residues. The CDR3 DNA follows: TGTGCCAGCAGCAAACCACTAGCGCAACAAGAGACCCAGTACTTC. Protein sequence: CASSKPLAQQETQYF.

The rearrangement links TRBV2 to TRBJ1-4, with a weak D call TRBD1 (5 bases). The CDR3 totals 14 residues. Germline loops: CDR1 SNHLY, CDR2 FYNNEI. The V end lost 6 bases, the J end lost 5 bases, and 13 bases lay between the germline ends. As DNA, the CDR3 is TGTGCCAGCAGGATCCAGGGTGGGAATGAAAAACTGTTTTTT. The encoded protein is CASRIQGGNEKLFF.

This clonotype showed up just a few times. This chain joins TRBV11-2 and TRBJ1-2; a possible D gene is TRBD1 (6 bases). The CDR3 covers 14 residues. V lost 5 bases and J lost 4, with 14 bases in between. Germline CDR1 is SGHAT and CDR2 is FQNNGV. For the CDR3, the DNA is TGTGCCAGCAGCCCCGGGACACCAGTCTATGGCTACACCTTC. As protein: CASSPGTPVYGYTF.

This clonotype was found a few times. As DNA, the CDR3 is TGTGCCAGCAGTTTACCCACCGGGAGACCTGGTGAGCAGTTCTTC. Residues: CASSLPTGRPGEQFF. The chain carries TRBV28 and TRBJ2-1; the D gene is possibly TRBD2 (6 bases). The CDR3 has 15 residues. Deletions cut 2 bases from V and 9 bases from J, with 17 bases between. Looked up from germline, CDR1 is MDHEN and CDR2 is SYDVKM.

Only one count was recorded for this clonotype. This chain connects TRBV20-1 to TRBJ1-5, with 7 bases identical to TRBD1. The CDR3 extends over 14 amino acids. Germline-derived CDR1 and CDR2 are DFQATT and SNEGSKA (reference sequence). Trimming cost V 2 bases and J 3 bases; bases outside gene matches: 4. The CDR3 DNA is TGCAGTGCTAGATCAACAGGGGTCAATCAGCCCCAGCATTTT. Its translation: CSARSTGVNQPQHF.

This clonotype was seen more than once but under ten times. J is TRBJ1-2 and V is TRBV4-1; no clear D. CDR3 length: 13 residues. Germline assignment: CDR1 MGHRA and CDR2 YSYEKL. Trimming stripped 0 bases from V and 4 bases from J, with 6 bases between. Here the CDR3 DNA reads TGCGCCAGCAGCCAAGAAGCCCCCTATGGCTACACCTTC. Encoded protein: CASSQEAPYGYTF.

This rearrangement joins TRBV4-2 to TRBJ1-1; the match to TRBD1 covers 8 bases. CDR1 LGHNA and CDR2 YNFKEQ come from the germline V gene. The CDR3 contains 14 residues. The J segment lost 6 bases and the V segment lost 4 bases, leaving 7 bases of the junction unmatched. The CDR3 DNA reads TGTGCCAGCAGCCCATACCAACAGGGGGCTGAAGCTTTCTTT. Translating it yields CASSPYQQGAEAFF.

The chain uses TRBV6-6 and TRBJ1-1, with D perhaps matching TRBD1 (6 bases). V lost 6 bases, J lost 4 bases, and 15 bases lay in between. Germline lookup yields CDR1 MNHNY and CDR2 SVGAGI (reference sequence). CDR3 size: 14 residues. For the CDR3, the DNA is TGTGCCAGCAGCTGGGACGGCAGGGGCACTGAAGCTTTCTTT. It yields the protein CASSWDGRGTEAFF.